The 9 T cell receptor beta chains given below trace back to one sample, sequenced in a study of CD8 T cells in Susac syndrome. It was with random hexamers that 0.5 to 1 ug RNA was reverse transcribed. MiXCR was run by TCRdb on the immunoSEQ multiplex PCR reads, yielding one entry per CDR3 protein. The sample shows under 250,000 distinct CDR3 sequences, 94% of them seen only once. Sequencing input: CD4+ T cells from PBMCs. These receptors originate from a human donor with Susac syndrome.

This sequence joins TRBV15 and TRBJ1-4, with 9 bases matching TRBD1. CDR1 LNHNV and CDR2 YYDKDF come from the germline V gene (reference sequence). The CDR3 length is 13 residues. J gave up 14 bases and V 0 bases, and 4 bases lay outside the gene matches. CDR3 amino acids: CATSREDRGNLFF. The CDR3 region has the DNA TGTGCCACCAGCAGAGAGGACAGGGGAAACCTGTTTTTT.

V is TRBV19 and J is TRBJ2-3; D uncertain. Germline V lookup: CDR1 LNHDA, CDR2 SQIVND (reference sequence). Trimming shortened V by 3 bases and J by 9 bases, and 4 bases separated the two germline ends. The CDR3 extends over 10 amino acids. Written as DNA, the CDR3 is TGTGCCAGTAGTATTAAAACGCAGTATTTT. This encodes CASSIKTQYF.

The J gene is TRBJ1-2, the V gene TRBV7-2; 7 positions agree with TRBD1. The CDR3 totals 14 residues. CDR1 and CDR2 from the germline V gene are SGHTA and FQGNSA. The ends lost 3 bases at V and 3 bases at J; junction bases unmatched: 4. As DNA, the CDR3 is TGTGCCAGCAGCTTCGAGACAGGGCACTATGGCTACACCTTC. Translating it yields CASSFETGHYGYTF.

The chain uses TRBV29-1 and TRBJ2-3; 15 nucleotides line up with TRBD2. The CDR3 sequence is 15 residues long. Trimming removed 2 bases from V and 10 bases from J; junction bases left unmatched: 7. CDR1 and CDR2 (germline): SQVTM, ANQGSEA. In nucleotides, the CDR3 is TGCAGCGTTGAACGGACTAGCGGGGGGGAGGGGGCGCAGTATTTT. Protein sequence: CSVERTSGGEGAQYF.

The genes are TRBV9 and TRBJ2-2, with a possible D match to TRBD1 (6 bases). V was shortened by 4 bases and J by 0 bases, with 13 bases between the two germline ends. In germline, CDR1 is SGDLS, CDR2 YYNGEE. The CDR3 length is 16 residues. The CDR3 region has the DNA TGTGCCAGCAGCCTCAGAACAGGGCCGAACACCGGGGAGCTGTTTTTT. Its translation is CASSLRTGPNTGELFF.

The chain couples TRBV24-1 to TRBJ2-2; D unresolved. Germline CDR1 is KGHDR and CDR2 is SFDVKD. Trimming stripped 6 bases from V and 3 bases from J, with 7 bases between. The CDR3 runs 13 residues. The CDR3 is CATSLGYTGELFF. The CDR3 coding sequence is TGTGCCACCAGTCTGGGTTACACCGGGGAGCTGTTTTTT.

The chain couples TRBV20-1 to TRBJ2-7; 12 bases are a match to TRBD2. Germline V gene lookup returns CDR1 DFQATT and CDR2 SNEGSKA (reference sequence). This CDR3 contains 15 residues. J was trimmed by 2 bases and V by 6 bases; bases with no gene match: 8. The DNA for the CDR3 is TGCAGTGCCGAAAAGACTAGCGGGGGAACCTACGAGCAGTACTTC. Translating gives CSAEKTSGGTYEQYF.

This chain uses TRBV6-5 with TRBJ1-2; D call uncertain. Germline V gene sequence: CDR1 MNHEY, CDR2 SVGAGI. CDR3 length: 14 amino acids. The V and J ends lost 6 bases and 0 bases respectively, with 11 bases between them. CDR3 nucleotides: TGTGCCAGCAGGGGAGCAGGTGCTAACTATGGCTACACCTTC. Amino acid sequence: CASRGAGANYGYTF.

The chain joins TRBV12-3 or TRBV12-4 to TRBJ1-6; the D is unclear. Trimming pared 2 bases from V and 6 bases from J, leaving 11 bases between. The CDR3 is made up of 15 amino acids. CDR3 nucleotides: TGTGCCAGCAGTTTATCGCAGCCAGCTAATTCACCCCTCCACTTT. It encodes CASSLSQPANSPLHF.